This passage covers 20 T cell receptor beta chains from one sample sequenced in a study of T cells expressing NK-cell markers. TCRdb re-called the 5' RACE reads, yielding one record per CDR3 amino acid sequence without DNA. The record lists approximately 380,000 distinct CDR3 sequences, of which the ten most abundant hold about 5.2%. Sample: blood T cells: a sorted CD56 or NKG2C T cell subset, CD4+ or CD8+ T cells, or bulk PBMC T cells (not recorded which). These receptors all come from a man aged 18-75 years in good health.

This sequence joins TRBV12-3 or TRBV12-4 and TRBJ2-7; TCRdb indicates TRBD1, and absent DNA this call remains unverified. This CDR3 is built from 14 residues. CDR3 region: CASQRDRSSYEQYF.

The CDR3 reads CASSKLAGGTNTGELFF. The chain is built from TRBV9 and TRBJ2-2; TCRdb reports TRBD2, a call that lacks DNA to check it against. Looked up from germline, CDR1 is SGDLS and CDR2 is YYNGEE. This CDR3 contains 17 residues.

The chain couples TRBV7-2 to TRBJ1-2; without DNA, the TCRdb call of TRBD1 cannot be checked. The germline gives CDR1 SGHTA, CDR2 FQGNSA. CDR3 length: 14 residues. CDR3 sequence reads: CASSLTPQGRGYTF.

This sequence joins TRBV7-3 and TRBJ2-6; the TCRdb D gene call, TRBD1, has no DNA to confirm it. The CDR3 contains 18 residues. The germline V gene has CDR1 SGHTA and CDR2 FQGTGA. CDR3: CASSRRATGGIGANVLTF. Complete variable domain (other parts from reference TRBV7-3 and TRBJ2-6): GAGVSQTPSNKVTEKGKYVELRCDPISGHTALYWYRQSLGQGPEFLIYFQGTGAADDSGLPNDRFFAVRPEGSVSTLKIQRTERGDSAVYLCASSRRATGGIGANVLTFGAGSRLTVL.

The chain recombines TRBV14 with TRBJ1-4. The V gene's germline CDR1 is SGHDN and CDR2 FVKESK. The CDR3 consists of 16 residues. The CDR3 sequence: CASSLHGSVGREKLFF.

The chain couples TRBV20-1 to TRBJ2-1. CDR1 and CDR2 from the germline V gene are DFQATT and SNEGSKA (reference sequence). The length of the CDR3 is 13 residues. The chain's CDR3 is CSARDLALNEQFF.

CDR3 loop: CAWSTNPRAPLHF. The chain uses TRBV30 and TRBJ1-6. In germline, CDR1 is GTSNPN, CDR2 SVGIG (reference sequence). This CDR3 has 13 residues. Together with reference TRBV30 and TRBJ1-6, the CDR3 gives the full variable domain: SQTIHQWPATLVQPVGSPLSLECTVEGTSNPNLYWYRQAAGRGLQLLFYSVGIGQISSEVPQNLSASRPQDRQFILSSKKLLLSDSGFYLCAWSTNPRAPLHFGNGTRLTVT.

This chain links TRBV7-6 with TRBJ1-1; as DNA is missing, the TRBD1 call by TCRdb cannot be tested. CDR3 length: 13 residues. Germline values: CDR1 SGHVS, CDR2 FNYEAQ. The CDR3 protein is CASSSHPGTEAFF.

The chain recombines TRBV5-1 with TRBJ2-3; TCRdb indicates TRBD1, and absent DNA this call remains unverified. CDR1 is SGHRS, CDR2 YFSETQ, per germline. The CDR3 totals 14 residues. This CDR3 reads CASIPGHPTDTQYF.

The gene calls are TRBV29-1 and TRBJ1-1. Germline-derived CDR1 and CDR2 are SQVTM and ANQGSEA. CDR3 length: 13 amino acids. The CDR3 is CSAFRSGNTEAFF.

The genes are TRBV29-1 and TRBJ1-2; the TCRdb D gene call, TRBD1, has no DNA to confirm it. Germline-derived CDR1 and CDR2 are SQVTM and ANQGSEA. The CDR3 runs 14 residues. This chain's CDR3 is CSVEVRDRKYGYTF.

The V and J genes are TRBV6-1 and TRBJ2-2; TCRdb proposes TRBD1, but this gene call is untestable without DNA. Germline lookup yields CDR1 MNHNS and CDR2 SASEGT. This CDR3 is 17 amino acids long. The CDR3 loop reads CASSPDRRTGNTGELFF.

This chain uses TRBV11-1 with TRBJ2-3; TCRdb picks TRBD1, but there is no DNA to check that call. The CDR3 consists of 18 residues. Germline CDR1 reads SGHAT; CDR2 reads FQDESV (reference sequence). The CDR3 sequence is CASSPKGGGGHSTDTQYF.

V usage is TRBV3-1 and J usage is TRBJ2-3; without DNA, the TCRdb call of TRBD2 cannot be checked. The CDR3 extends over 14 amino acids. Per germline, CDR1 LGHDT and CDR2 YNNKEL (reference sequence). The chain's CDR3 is CASSGGLAGDTQYF.

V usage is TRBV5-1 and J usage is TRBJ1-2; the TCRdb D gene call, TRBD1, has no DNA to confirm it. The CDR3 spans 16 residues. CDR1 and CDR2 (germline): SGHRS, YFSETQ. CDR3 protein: CASSLGVTGESNGYTF.

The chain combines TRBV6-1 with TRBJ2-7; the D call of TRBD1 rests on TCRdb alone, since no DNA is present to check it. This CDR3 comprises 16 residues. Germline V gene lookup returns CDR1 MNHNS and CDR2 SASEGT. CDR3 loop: CASSELLWTATYEQYF.

The CDR3 loop is CASRIRQGATTDTQYF. The genes are TRBV27 and TRBJ2-3; TCRdb calls TRBD1, which cannot be checked without DNA. There are 16 residues in the CDR3. The germline V gene encodes CDR1 MNHEY and CDR2 SMNVEV (reference sequence).

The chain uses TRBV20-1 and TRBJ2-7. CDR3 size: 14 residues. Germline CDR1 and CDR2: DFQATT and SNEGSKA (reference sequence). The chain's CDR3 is CSARVLAVETEQYF.

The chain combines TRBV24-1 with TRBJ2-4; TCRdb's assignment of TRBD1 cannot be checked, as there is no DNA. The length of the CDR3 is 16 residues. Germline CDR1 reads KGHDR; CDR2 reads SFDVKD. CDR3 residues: CATSDSGTGKKNIQYF.

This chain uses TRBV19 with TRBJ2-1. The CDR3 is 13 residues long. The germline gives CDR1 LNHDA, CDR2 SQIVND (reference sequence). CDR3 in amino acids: CASSRRLVNEQFF.